What follows are 5 T cell receptor beta chains derived from one specimen sequenced in a study of shared clonotypes between healthy human individuals. TCRdb's table, derived via immunoSEQ multiplex PCR, lists solely in-frame clones and lacks some. The data hold about 1.1 million clones, with approximately 75% observed a single time. Sequencing was done on a sample of memory CD4+ T cells from PBMCs. As to subset: CD45RA-negative fraction. The receptors derive from a man aged 18 to 30 in good health. Some clones in this sample may be carry-over from other donors' samples.

The gene calls are TRBV19 and TRBJ2-7; D might be TRBD1 (5 bases). The CDR3 covers 13 residues. The V and J ends lost 6 bases and 3 bases respectively, with 12 bases between them. Germline V gene sequence: CDR1 LNHDA, CDR2 SQIVND (reference sequence). CDR3 amino acids: CASSSTAGYEQYF. The CDR3 DNA follows: TGTGCCAGTAGCTCGACAGCAGGCTACGAGCAGTACTTC.

This clone was seen a handful of times. The chain carries TRBV5-1 and TRBJ2-2, with D possibly being TRBD1 (6 bases). Between the trimmed V and J ends, which lost 5 bases and 2 bases, there was a span of 10 bases. The CDR3 extends over 14 amino acids. Per the germline V gene, CDR1 is SGHRS and CDR2 is YFSETQ. The CDR3 loop is CASSGTLNTGELFF. The DNA of the CDR3 is TGCGCCAGCAGTGGGACACTCAACACCGGGGAGCTGTTTTTT.

This clone was recorded only once. The chain links TRBV11-2 to TRBJ1-2; TRBD1 is a possible D gene (6 bases). The V and J ends lost 0 bases and 8 bases respectively, with 16 bases between them. CDR1 and CDR2 from the germline V gene are SGHAT and FQNNGV. The CDR3 totals 15 residues. CDR3 loop: CASSLDLAGAGGYTF. CDR3 nucleotides: TGTGCCAGCAGCTTAGATCTAGCAGGGGCTGGGGGCTACACCTTC.

About this clone: Other DNA variants within this sample encode the same CDR3. The chain couples TRBV9 to TRBJ2-7, with 10 bases that match TRBD2. The J segment lost 3 bases and the V segment lost 0 bases, leaving 3 bases of the junction unmatched. Germline loops: CDR1 SGDLS, CDR2 YYNGEE. The CDR3 totals 15 residues. CDR3 sequence reads: CASSVDLAGVYEQYF. The CDR3 DNA reads as TGTGCCAGCAGCGTAGACCTAGCGGGAGTCTACGAGCAGTACTTC. Complete variable domain (other parts from reference TRBV9 and TRBJ2-7): DSGVTQTPKHLITATGQRVTLRCSPRSGDLSVYWYQQSLDQGLQFLIQYYNGEERAKGNILERFSAQQFPDLHSELNLSSLELGDSALYFCASSVDLAGVYEQYFGPGTRLTVT.

The chain couples TRBV19 to TRBJ1-2; unclear D gene. Germline lookup yields CDR1 LNHDA and CDR2 SQIVND (reference sequence). Trimming cost V 2 bases and J 6 bases, with 13 bases left between them. The CDR3 is 14 amino acids. The CDR3 nucleotides read TGTGCCAGTAGTATATTTACGGGGATCCATGGCTACACCTTC. Its protein is CASSIFTGIHGYTF. The full variable domain, its missing parts supplied by reference TRBV19 and TRBJ1-2, is DGGITQSPKYLFRKEGQNVTLSCEQNLNHDAMYWYRQDPGQGLRLIYYSQIVNDFQKGDIAEGYSVSREKKESFPLTVTSAQKNPTAFYLCASSIFTGIHGYTFGSGTRLTVV.